A single sample is the source of the 2 T cell receptor beta chains below, sequenced in a study of blood T cell repertoires in COVID-19. TCRdb's table, derived via immunoSEQ multiplex PCR, lists solely in-frame clones and lacks some. The data hold tens of thousands of clones, with more than 85% observed a single time. The sample consisted of peripheral blood. All receptors come from a man between 65 and 85 years old with active COVID-19.

The gene calls are TRBV29-1 and TRBJ2-5, with 9 bases fitting TRBD2. Trimming removed 5 bases from V and 2 bases from J; junction bases left unmatched: 15. CDR1 SQVTM and CDR2 ANQGSEA come from the germline V gene. There are 17 residues in the CDR3. The CDR3, as DNA: TGCAGCGTTCCACGCCGGAGGACTAGCGCCCGTCAAGAGACCCAGTACTTC. This gives the protein CSVPRRRTSARQETQYF.

This clone was found a few times. A read error may produce the germline difference seen at one junction end. The V call is TRBV7-7, the J call TRBJ2-1; perhaps TRBD2 as D (5 bases). The germline V gene has CDR1 SSHAT and CDR2 FNYEAQ (reference sequence). The CDR3 loop spans 13 amino acids. CDR3: CASSTSSGNEQFF. Here the CDR3 DNA reads TGTGCTAGCAGCACTAGTTCGGGCAATGAGCAGTTCTTC.